These 31 T cell receptor beta chains share one sample of origin, sequenced in a study of cytomegalovirus exposure and HLA in healthy donors. 13 Jbeta primers and 60 Vbeta primers were used for the PCR. Using immunoSEQ multiplex PCR, the repertoire was profiled, and TCRdb retains in-frame clones only, with some absent. The table shows roughly 200,000 clones, with roughly 73% occurring only once. Material: PBMCs. The origin of the receptors is a woman between 25 and 40 years old in good health and CMV-seronegative.

The chain employs TRBV7-7 and TRBJ2-1; TRBD2 is a possible D gene (5 bases). CDR3 length: 15 amino acids. V was shortened by 1 base and J by 8 bases, with 15 bases between the two germline ends. Germline V gene lookup returns CDR1 SSHAT and CDR2 FNYEAQ (reference sequence). CDR3 in amino acids: CASSLERVSRDEQFF. The DNA for the CDR3 is TGTGCCAGCAGCTTAGAGAGGGTCTCACGGGATGAGCAGTTCTTC.

The rearrangement uses TRBV7-2 and TRBJ1-2; TRBD1 agrees at 8 bases. V shed 8 bases, J shed 4 bases, and the junction held 3 bases outside the gene matches. The V gene's germline CDR1 is SGHTA and CDR2 FQGNSA. The CDR3 has 12 amino acids. The CDR3 nucleotides read TGTGCCAGCGGGACAGGTAGCTATGGCTACACCTTC. Encoded protein: CASGTGSYGYTF.

The rearrangement joins TRBV13 to TRBJ2-2; maybe TRBD1 (6 bases). Trimming pared 6 bases from V and 2 bases from J, leaving 10 bases between. The CDR3 runs 14 residues. Per germline, CDR1 PRHDT and CDR2 FYEKMQ (reference sequence). The CDR3 DNA is TGTGCCAGCAGACTCAGGGGAAACACCGGGGAGCTGTTTTTT. Its translation is CASRLRGNTGELFF.

The chain uses TRBV18 and TRBJ2-2; possible D gene TRBD1, 6 bases. The germline gives CDR1 KGHSH, CDR2 LQKENI. Trimming pared 2 bases from V and 2 bases from J, leaving 15 bases between. This CDR3 spans 17 amino acids. CDR3 region: CASSPSRGQINTGELFF. As DNA, the CDR3 is TGTGCCAGCTCACCATCTCGAGGACAGATAAACACCGGGGAGCTGTTTTTT.

The chain employs TRBV6-1 and TRBJ1-2, with 8 bases lining up with TRBD1. The CDR3 has 15 amino acids. The V and J ends lost 4 bases and 3 bases, in that order; junction bases with no gene match: 7. Germline V lookup: CDR1 MNHNS, CDR2 SASEGT. The CDR3 coding sequence is TGTGCCAGCAGTGCCCAGGACAGGGCCTACTATGGCTACACCTTC. It encodes CASSAQDRAYYGYTF.

The chain combines TRBV2 with TRBJ1-1, with D maybe TRBD1 (5 bases). V lost 10 bases and J lost 6, with 12 bases in between. The CDR3 loop spans 11 amino acids. Germline V CDR1 and CDR2: SNHLY, FYNNEI. The CDR3 sequence is CATGLRPEAFF. In nucleotides, the CDR3 is TGTGCCACAGGGCTGAGACCTGAAGCTTTCTTT. The whole variable domain, remainder taken from reference TRBV2 and TRBJ1-1, is EPEVTQTPSHQVTQMGQEVILRCVPISNHLYFYWYRQILGQKVEFLVSFYNNEISEKSEIFDDQFSVERPDGSNFTLKIRSTKLEDSAMYFCATGLRPEAFFGQGTRLTVV.

The chain couples TRBV2 to TRBJ2-2, with D perhaps matching TRBD1 (6 bases). From germline, CDR1 is SNHLY and CDR2 FYNNEI. The germline V and J ends were trimmed by 10 bases and 0 bases, with 9 bases remaining between them. The CDR3 contains 13 residues. The CDR3 protein is CAIGQPNTGELFF. CDR3 sequence (DNA): TGTGCCATCGGACAGCCGAACACCGGGGAGCTGTTTTTT. The full variable domain, its missing parts supplied by reference TRBV2 and TRBJ2-2, is EPEVTQTPSHQVTQMGQEVILRCVPISNHLYFYWYRQILGQKVEFLVSFYNNEISEKSEIFDDQFSVERPDGSNFTLKIRSTKLEDSAMYFCAIGQPNTGELFFGEGSRLTVL.

V gene TRBV30 combines with J gene TRBJ2-3; a weak D match, TRBD2 (6 bases). Germline lookup yields CDR1 GTSNPN and CDR2 SVGIG (reference sequence). The CDR3 has 19 residues. V was clipped by 3 bases and J by 0 bases, with 25 bases between them. The CDR3 region is CAWRWRDRSGWTSTDTQYF. Written as DNA, the CDR3 is TGTGCCTGGAGGTGGAGGGATAGGAGCGGTTGGACTAGCACAGATACGCAGTATTTT.

V is TRBV18 and J is TRBJ1-1, with 10 bases aligning to TRBD1. The CDR3 sequence is 16 residues long. The germline V gene encodes CDR1 KGHSH and CDR2 LQKENI. Unmatched junction bases numbered 4, after V lost 0 bases and J lost 3 bases. The CDR3 protein is CASSPPRGQGYTEAFF. CDR3 bases: TGTGCCAGCTCACCACCGCGGGGACAGGGGTACACTGAAGCTTTCTTT.

V is TRBV4-2 and J is TRBJ1-1, with 7 bases identical to TRBD1. Trimming took 6 bases from V and 5 from J; bases not matched to a gene: 6. The CDR3 has 13 residues. In germline, CDR1 is LGHNA, CDR2 YNFKEQ. The CDR3 here is CASRLKGATEAFF. CDR3 bases: TGTGCCAGCAGGCTCAAGGGGGCGACTGAAGCTTTCTTT.

The CDR3 region has the DNA TGCGCCAGCAGCAAGGGACAGGCGAACACCGGGGAGCTGTTTTTT. Encoded protein: CASSKGQANTGELFF. This rearrangement joins TRBV5-1 to TRBJ2-2, with TRBD1 matching 8 bases. CDR3 length equals 15 residues. CDR1 is SGHRS and CDR2 is YFSETQ in the germline V gene. Trimming removed 4 bases from V and 0 bases from J; junction bases left unmatched: 2.

The V gene is TRBV5-1, the J gene TRBJ1-3; 9 nucleotides agree with TRBD1. This CDR3 has 16 residues. Germline trimming cut 4 bases from V and 2 bases from J; bases unmatched to any gene: 7. Per germline, CDR1 SGHRS and CDR2 YFSETQ. The CDR3: CASSISGQGPGNTIYF. The CDR3 DNA follows: TGCGCCAGCAGCATCTCGGGACAGGGCCCTGGAAACACCATATATTTT.

The genes are TRBV29-1 and TRBJ1-1, with TRBD1 identical over 7 bases. This CDR3 region has 11 residues. Germline loops: CDR1 SQVTM, CDR2 ANQGSEA. Germline trimming cut 7 bases from V and 9 bases from J; bases unmatched to any gene: 8. CDR3 DNA: TGCAGCGCTCAGACAGGGCTGAAAGCTTTCTTT. Its protein is CSAQTGLKAFF.

The rearrangement links TRBV2 to TRBJ1-2; TRBD1 agrees at 12 bases. CDR1 and CDR2 from the germline V gene are SNHLY and FYNNEI. The CDR3 is 14 residues long. Germline trimming cut 9 bases from V and 7 bases from J; bases unmatched to any gene: 9. CDR3 residues: CASKLGQGASGYTF. The CDR3 DNA sequence: TGTGCCAGTAAACTGGGACAGGGGGCTAGTGGCTACACCTTC.

The rearrangement links TRBV14 to TRBJ1-2; D gene ambiguous. The CDR3 is made up of 15 amino acids. Deletions cut 0 bases from V and 0 bases from J, with 8 bases between. Germline V lookup: CDR1 SGHDN, CDR2 FVKESK. The CDR3 loop is CASSQDFYSNYGYTF. CDR3 nucleotides: TGTGCCAGCAGCCAAGATTTCTACTCTAACTATGGCTACACCTTC. Full variable domain (outside the CDR3, taken from reference TRBV14 and TRBJ1-2): EAGVTQFPSHSVIEKGQTVTLRCDPISGHDNLYWYRRVMGKEIKFLLHFVKESKQDESGMPNNRFLAERTGGTYSTLKVQPAELEDSGVYFCASSQDFYSNYGYTFGSGTRLTVV.

The rearrangement joins TRBV30 to TRBJ2-7, with 13 positions matching TRBD2. Germline V gene sequence: CDR1 GTSNPN, CDR2 SVGIG (reference sequence). The CDR3 is 14 residues long. Germline trimming cut 0 bases from V and 4 bases from J; bases unmatched to any gene: 0. This chain's CDR3 is CAWSVTSGRYEQYF. CDR3 bases: TGTGCCTGGAGTGTGACTAGCGGGAGGTACGAGCAGTACTTC.

This chain links TRBV7-8 with TRBJ2-2, with 8 bases aligning to TRBD2. CDR3 length: 19 amino acids. V trimming: 1 base; J trimming: 2 bases; junction bases outside the gene matches: 12. CDR1 SGHVS and CDR2 FQNEAQ come from the germline V gene. DNA for the CDR3: TGTGCCAGCAGCTTAGAAGGTTTACCTAGCGGGCAAAACACCGGGGAGCTGTTTTTT. Its translation is CASSLEGLPSGQNTGELFF.

This clone was observed once. This chain connects TRBV6-6 to TRBJ2-3; 10 bases match TRBD2. Trimming took 6 bases from V and 2 from J; bases not matched to a gene: 8. The CDR3 contains 16 residues. Germline CDR1 is MNHNY and CDR2 is SVGAGI (reference sequence). The CDR3 protein is CASRPTSGPFTDTQYF. The CDR3 nucleotides are TGTGCCAGCAGGCCGACTAGCGGGCCATTCACAGATACGCAGTATTTT.

The chain recombines TRBV27 with TRBJ1-5; no reliable D call. The CDR3 covers 16 residues. The germline V gene has CDR1 MNHEY and CDR2 SMNVEV (reference sequence). Trimming removed 2 bases from V and 0 bases from J, with 11 bases in between. The CDR3, as DNA: TGTGCCAGCAGTTTAAGGCGAACAGATAGCAATCAGCCCCAGCATTTT. Its protein is CASSLRRTDSNQPQHF.

This clone was counted between two and nine times. The chain recombines TRBV18 with TRBJ1-1; possible D gene TRBD1, 5 bases. Trimming took off 3 bases at V and 0 bases at J, with 8 bases between the two ends. The CDR3 runs to 14 residues. The germline gives CDR1 KGHSH, CDR2 LQKENI. Written as DNA, the CDR3 is TGTGCCAGCTCACCGAGACAGATGAACACTGAAGCTTTCTTT. This gives the protein CASSPRQMNTEAFF.

This chain connects TRBV7-2 to TRBJ2-1; tentative D call: TRBD2 (5 bases). The germline gives CDR1 SGHTA, CDR2 FQGNSA. V lost 4 bases, J lost 2 bases, and 6 bases lay in between. The CDR3 consists of 13 residues. The CDR3 sequence is CASSYGTYNEQFF. The CDR3 nucleotides are TGTGCCAGCAGCTACGGGACCTACAATGAGCAGTTCTTC.

The chain carries TRBV18 and TRBJ2-1, with 7 bases matching TRBD2. The CDR3 spans 17 residues. The germline gives CDR1 KGHSH, CDR2 LQKENI. The V segment lost 3 bases and the J segment 6 bases; nucleotides outside the gene matches: 14. CDR3 residues: CASSPVGGGGVTNEQFF. The CDR3 DNA reads TGTGCCAGCTCACCGGTCGGTGGCGGGGGAGTCACCAATGAGCAGTTCTTC.

This sequence joins TRBV7-9 and TRBJ1-1; D uncertain. Germline-derived CDR1 and CDR2 are SEHNR and FQNEAQ (reference sequence). Trimming stripped 3 bases from V and 0 bases from J, with 8 bases between. The CDR3 runs 14 residues. In DNA, the CDR3 is TGTGCCAGCAGCTTCAGGAACATGAACACTGAAGCTTTCTTT. Protein: CASSFRNMNTEAFF.

The chain employs TRBV2 and TRBJ1-5, with D hard to call. The germline gives CDR1 SNHLY, CDR2 FYNNEI. Trimming took off 2 bases at V and 4 bases at J, with 12 bases between the two ends. The CDR3 sequence is 15 residues long. In nucleotides, the CDR3 is TGTGCCAGCAGTGAATTGGGCGTTGCGAATCAGCCCCAGCATTTT. It translates to CASSELGVANQPQHF.

Comment on this clone: One end of the junction fails to match germline, which may point to a read error. The V gene is TRBV7-9, the J gene TRBJ2-1; D possibly corresponds to TRBD2 (6 bases). The V gene's germline CDR1 is SEHNR and CDR2 FQNEAQ (reference sequence). The CDR3 runs to 13 residues. This chain's CDR3 is CSSSRRTINEQFF. The CDR3 nucleotides are TGTTCCAGCAGCCGCAGGACTATCAATGAGCAGTTCTTC.

V usage is TRBV5-4 and J usage is TRBJ2-5; 11 nucleotides line up with TRBD2. Germline V CDR1 and CDR2: SGHNT, YYREEE (reference sequence). Trimming at V came to 2 bases and at J to 5 bases, leaving 5 bases not matched to a gene. This CDR3 contains 15 residues. In nucleotides, the CDR3 is TGTGCCAGCAGCTTTAGACTAGCGGGGAGGGAGACCCAGTACTTC. Translation gives CASSFRLAGRETQYF.

J is TRBJ1-2 and V is TRBV9, with D tentatively TRBD1 (5 bases). The CDR3 length is 15 residues. The V and J ends lost 6 bases and 2 bases respectively, with 17 bases between them. Looked up from germline, CDR1 is SGDLS and CDR2 is YYNGEE. This CDR3 reads CASKGSRGTNYGYTF. The CDR3 coding sequence is TGTGCCAGCAAGGGGTCTCGGGGGACCAACTATGGCTACACCTTC.

This clone appeared a single time. The chain recombines TRBV5-1 with TRBJ2-5; 8 bases agree with TRBD1. The J call may be incorrect, as the DNA end agrees better with TRBJ2-7. Germline V lookup: CDR1 SGHRS, CDR2 YFSETQ. The CDR3 sequence is 15 residues long. The CDR3 bases are TGCGCCAGCAGCCCCAAGGGCACAGGGGGGTACGAGCAGTACTTC. Residues: CASSPKGTGGYEQYF.

This chain joins TRBV30 and TRBJ1-2; TRBD1 is a possible D gene (6 bases). V was shortened by 4 bases and J by 3 bases, with 12 bases between the two germline ends. Germline V lookup: CDR1 GTSNPN, CDR2 SVGIG (reference sequence). This CDR3 comprises 13 residues. The CDR3 protein is CAWTMGAYYGYTF. As DNA, the CDR3 is TGTGCCTGGACGATGGGGGCGTACTATGGCTACACCTTC.

V gene TRBV7-3 combines with J gene TRBJ2-3, with 11 bases identical to TRBD2. This CDR3 is built from 16 residues. V lost 3 bases, J lost 6 bases, and 8 bases stayed unmatched. CDR1 and CDR2 (germline): SGHTA, FQGTGA. The CDR3 protein is CASSLGSGGAKDTQYF. The CDR3, as DNA: TGTGCCAGCAGCTTGGGTAGCGGGGGGGCCAAGGATACGCAGTATTTT.

This chain links TRBV5-4 with TRBJ2-1; 7 bases are shared with TRBD2. V shed 4 bases, J shed 5 bases, and the junction held 12 bases outside the gene matches. The CDR3 consists of 16 residues. Germline CDR1 reads SGHNT; CDR2 reads YYREEE (reference sequence). CDR3 residues: CASSMSTSDRNNEQFF. DNA for the CDR3: TGTGCCAGCAGCATGAGTACTAGCGACCGGAACAATGAGCAGTTCTTC.